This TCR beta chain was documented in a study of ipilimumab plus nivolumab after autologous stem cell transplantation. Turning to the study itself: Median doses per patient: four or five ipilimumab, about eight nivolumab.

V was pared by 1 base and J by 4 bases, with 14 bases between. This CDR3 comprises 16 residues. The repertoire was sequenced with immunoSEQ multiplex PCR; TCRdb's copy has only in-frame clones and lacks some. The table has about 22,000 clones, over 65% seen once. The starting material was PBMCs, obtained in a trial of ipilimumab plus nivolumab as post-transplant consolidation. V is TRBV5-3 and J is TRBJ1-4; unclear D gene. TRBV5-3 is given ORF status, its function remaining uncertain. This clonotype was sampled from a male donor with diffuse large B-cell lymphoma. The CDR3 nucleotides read TGTGCCAGAAGCTTGTCCCGCAACGGTTATAATGAAAAACTGTTTTTT. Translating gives CARSLSRNGYNEKLFF.